The clone carrying this T cell receptor (beta chain) appeared a few times. Its cognate antigen is unknown. This entry belongs to a study of T cell repertoires in cytomegalovirus infection. Study observations and caveats: Cumulative public TCR beta family frequency identified CMV carriers with the relevant HLA. HLA-C-restricted CMV-specific TCR beta clonotypes prevailed in the ex vivo response.

TCRdb reanalysed the reads using MiXCR and keeps one entry per CDR3 protein. The data contain about a million distinct CDR3 sequences, roughly 30% of them singletons. Trimming shortened V by 5 bases and J by 7 bases, and 18 bases separated the two germline ends. Germline CDR1 and CDR2: MNHEY and SMNVEV (reference sequence). The CDR3 is 14 amino acids. This receptor was taken from a human donor in good health (CMV status not recorded). Some clones in this sample may be carry-over from other donors' samples. The V and J genes are TRBV27 and TRBJ2-7, with TRBD2 as a possible D gene (5 bases). This material consisted of cultured CD8+ T cells from PBMCs, taken from culture after CMV antigen stimulation. CDR3 region: CASSTTRHPGEQYF. The CDR3 DNA reads TGTGCCAGCAGTACCACGAGACACCCGGGGGAGCAGTACTTC.